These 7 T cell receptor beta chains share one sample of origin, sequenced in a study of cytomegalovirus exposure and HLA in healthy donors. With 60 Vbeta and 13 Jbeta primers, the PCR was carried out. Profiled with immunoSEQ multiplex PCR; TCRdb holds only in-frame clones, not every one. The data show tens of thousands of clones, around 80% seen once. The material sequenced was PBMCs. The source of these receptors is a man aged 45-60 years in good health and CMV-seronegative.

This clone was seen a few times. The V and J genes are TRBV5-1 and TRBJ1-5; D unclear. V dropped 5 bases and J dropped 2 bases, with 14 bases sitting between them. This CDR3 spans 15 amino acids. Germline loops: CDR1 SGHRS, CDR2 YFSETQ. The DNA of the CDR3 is TGCGCCAGCAGACCGGGATACGACGGCAATCAGCCCCAGCATTTT. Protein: CASRPGYDGNQPQHF.

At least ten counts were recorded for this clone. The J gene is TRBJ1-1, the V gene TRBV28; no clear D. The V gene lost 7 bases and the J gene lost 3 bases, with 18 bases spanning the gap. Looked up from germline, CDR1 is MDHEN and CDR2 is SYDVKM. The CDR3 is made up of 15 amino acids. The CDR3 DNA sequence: TGTGCCAGCACTCTGAAGAAAACTTGGTACACTGAAGCTTTCTTT. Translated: CASTLKKTWYTEAFF.

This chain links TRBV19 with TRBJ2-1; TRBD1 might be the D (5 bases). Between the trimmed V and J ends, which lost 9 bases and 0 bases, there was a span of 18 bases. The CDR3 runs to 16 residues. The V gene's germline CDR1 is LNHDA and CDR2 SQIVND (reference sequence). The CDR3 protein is CASDWGGQSSYNEQFF. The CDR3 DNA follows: TGTGCCAGCGATTGGGGCGGTCAGAGCTCCTACAATGAGCAGTTCTTC.

The CDR3 coding sequence is TGTGCCAGCAGCTTAGCGTTCGGAGGGAGGGCCGGTTTATACATTCAGTACTTC. This encodes CASSLAFGGRAGLYIQYF. This sequence joins TRBV7-2 and TRBJ2-4; 7 nucleotides line up with TRBD2. V lost 0 bases, J lost 8 bases, and 16 bases stayed unmatched. This CDR3 is built from 18 residues. The germline gives CDR1 SGHTA, CDR2 FQGNSA.

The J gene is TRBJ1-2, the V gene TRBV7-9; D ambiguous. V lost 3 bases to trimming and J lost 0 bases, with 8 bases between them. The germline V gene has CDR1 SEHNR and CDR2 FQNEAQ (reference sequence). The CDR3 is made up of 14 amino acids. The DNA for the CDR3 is TGTGCCAGCAGCTTCCCAATTTCTAACTATGGCTACACCTTC. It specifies CASSFPISNYGYTF.

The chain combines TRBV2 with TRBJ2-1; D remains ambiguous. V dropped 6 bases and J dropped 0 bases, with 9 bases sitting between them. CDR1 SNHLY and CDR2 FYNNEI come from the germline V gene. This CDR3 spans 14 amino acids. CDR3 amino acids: CASSGSSSYNEQFF. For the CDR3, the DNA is TGTGCCAGCAGCGGGTCAAGCTCCTACAATGAGCAGTTCTTC. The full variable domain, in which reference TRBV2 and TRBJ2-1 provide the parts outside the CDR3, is EPEVTQTPSHQVTQMGQEVILRCVPISNHLYFYWYRQILGQKVEFLVSFYNNEISEKSEIFDDQFSVERPDGSNFTLKIRSTKLEDSAMYFCASSGSSSYNEQFFGPGTRLTVL.

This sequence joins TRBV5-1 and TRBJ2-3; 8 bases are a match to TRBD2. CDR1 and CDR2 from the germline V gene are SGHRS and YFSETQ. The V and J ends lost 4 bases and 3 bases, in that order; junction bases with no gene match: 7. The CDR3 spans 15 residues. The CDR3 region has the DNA TGCGCCAGCAGCACCTTAGCGGGATCGACAGATACGCAGTATTTT. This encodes CASSTLAGSTDTQYF.